One TCR beta chain is described in this entry. What it binds is unknown. V gave up 3 bases and J gave up 0 bases, with 6 bases separating them. CDR1 and CDR2 (germline): LGHNA, YNFKEQ. This CDR3 contains 14 residues. The entry originates in a study of T cells after yellow fever vaccination. Study-wide context: The SMART-Seq v4 Ultra Low Input method served to prepare the low-cell-number fractions. General study findings and limits: Clones that expanded after primary vaccination mostly reappeared after the booster (roughly 96% CD4, roughly 90% CD8). Clonotypes found in both CD4 and CD8 compartments made up a small share.

TCR cDNA, made by 5'RACE template switching, carried an added universal primer site and UMIs. Each CDR3 protein is one row after TCRdb ran MiXCR on the 5' RACE reads. The sample lists 450,000 to 650,000 distinct CDR3 sequences, 21% occurring once. V and J are TRBV4-2 and TRBJ2-1; D remains unclear. Sequenced here: PBMCs, sampled roughly 20 days after the first yellow fever vaccination. This TCR derives from a young man who received the YFV17D yellow fever vaccine. The CDR3 nucleotides are TGTGCCAGCAGCCATGTAAGCTCCTACAATGAGCAGTTCTTC. Encoded protein: CASSHVSSYNEQFF.